This is a list of T cell receptor beta chains from one sample in a study of T cell changes during pregnancy in multiple sclerosis. Only in-frame clones appear in the TCRdb table, and some are missing; sequencing was by immunoSEQ multiplex PCR. Here the sample spans approximately 68,000 clones, about nine tenths being singletons. This specimen was peripheral blood, taken in the third trimester of pregnancy. The receptors here all came from a female donor in good health, enrolled as a control in a pregnancy study. Both conserved end residues are part of each CDR3. The D gene is left open where the match is weak. Expanded clones get a size class; other rows say once, few or many, or leave the size out.

>TRBV7-2|TRBJ2-7|NA|NA
CASRLQVPSYEQYF
TGTGCCAGCAGGCTACAGGTTCCCTCCTACGAGCAGTACTTC
>TRBV7-9|TRBJ2-7|TRBD1|once
CASSQIGTGGHEQYF
TGTGCCAGCAGCCAAATTGGGACAGGGGGCCACGAGCAGTACTTC
>TRBV7-2|TRBJ1-2|NA|NA
CASSPQVDYGYTF
TGTGCCAGCAGCCCTCAGGTGGACTATGGCTACACCTTC
>TRBV7-2|TRBJ2-4|TRBD1|NA
CASSLTGGKNIQYF
TGTGCCAGCAGCTTAACAGGGGGCAAAAACATTCAGTACTTC
>TRBV6-1|TRBJ1-1|NA|NA
CASSVRTEAFF
TGTGCCAGCAGTGTCCGCACTGAAGCTTTCTTT
>TRBV28|TRBJ2-7|NA|NA
CASSLYNRAHEQYF
TGTGCCAGCAGTTTATATAACAGGGCTCACGAGCAGTACTTC
>TRBV5-1|TRBJ2-3|NA|NA
CASSLGARLTSTDTQYF
TGCGCCAGCAGCTTGGGGGCCCGTTTAACTAGCACAGATACGCAGTATTTT
>TRBV6-4|TRBJ2-1|NA|NA
CASSDSRGAYNEQFF
TGTGCCAGCAGTGACTCCAGGGGCGCCTACAATGAGCAGTTCTTC
>TRBV5-1|TRBJ1-1|NA|NA
CASSLAETRSTEAFF
TGCGCCAGCAGCTTGGCCGAGACGCGGAGCACTGAAGCTTTCTTT
>TRBV1|TRBJ2-5|NA|NA
CTSRFLGGYGETQYF
TGCACCAGCAGGTTTCTGGGCGGGTACGGAGAGACCCAGTACTTC
>TRBV5-5|TRBJ2-5|TRBD2|NA
CASSPTIAGRGETQYF
TGTGCCAGCAGCCCCACGATAGCGGGGAGGGGAGAGACCCAGTACTTC
>TRBV18|TRBJ2-7|NA|NA
CASSPVSQGSYEQYF
TGTGCCAGCTCACCAGTTTCGCAGGGGTCCTACGAGCAGTACTTC
>TRBV9|TRBJ1-6|NA|NA
CAVKSGPGNSPLHF
TGTGCCGTTAAAAGCGGGCCCGGAAATTCACCCCTCCACTTT
>TRBV4-2|TRBJ2-5|TRBD2|NA
CASSQELWGGETQYF
TGTGCCAGCAGCCAAGAGCTCTGGGGAGGGGAGACCCAGTACTTC
>TRBV5-1|TRBJ1-1|NA|NA
CASSVEAGMNTEAFF
TGCGCCAGCAGCGTGGAGGCGGGGATGAACACTGAAGCTTTCTTT
>TRBV5-6|TRBJ1-3|TRBD1|NA
CASSLYSGGHSGNTIYF
TGTGCCAGCAGCTTGTATTCAGGGGGACACTCTGGAAACACCATATATTTT
>TRBV25-1|TRBJ1-2|TRBD1|NA
CASSESGTGAYAYTF
TGTGCCAGCAGTGAGTCCGGGACAGGGGCCTATGCCTACACCTTC
>TRBV11-2|TRBJ2-1|NA|NA
CASSLDRGDEQFF
TGTGCCAGCAGCTTAGATAGAGGCGATGAGCAGTTCTTC
>TRBV19|TRBJ2-5|TRBD1|NA
CASSTEGTGDETQYF
TGTGCCAGTAGTACCGAAGGGACAGGGGACGAGACCCAGTACTTC
>TRBV5-8|TRBJ2-7|NA|NA
CASSPRSGEQYF
TGTGCCAGCAGCCCCCGGTCGGGCGAGCAGTACTTC
>TRBV5-6|TRBJ2-3|NA|NA
CASSLLRSADTQYF
TGTGCCAGCAGCTTGCTCCGGTCTGCAGATACGCAGTATTTT
>TRBV6-4|TRBJ1-1|NA|NA
CASSRSDRLNTEAFF
TGTGCCAGCAGTCGTTCGGACAGATTGAACACTGAAGCTTTCTTT
>TRBV14|TRBJ2-1|TRBD2|NA
CASSSIPGLADYNEQFF
TGTGCCAGCAGCTCCATTCCGGGACTAGCGGACTACAATGAGCAGTTCTTC
>TRBV5-1|TRBJ2-2|TRBD2|NA
CASGWSSGSPNTGELFF
TGCGCCAGCGGCTGGAGTAGCGGGAGCCCGAACACCGGGGAGCTGTTTTTT
>TRBV5-1|TRBJ1-2|NA|NA
CASSPGHSYGYTF
TGCGCCAGCTCCCCCGGACATAGCTATGGCTACACCTTC
>TRBV29-1|TRBJ1-1|TRBD1|NA
CSVEGTGRSEAFF
TGCAGCGTTGAGGGGACAGGGAGGAGTGAAGCTTTCTTT
>TRBV5-1|TRBJ2-1|TRBD2|once
CASSLGTSGYNEQFF
TGCGCCAGCAGCTTAGGGACTAGCGGGTACAATGAGCAGTTCTTC
>TRBV15|TRBJ1-1|NA|few
CATTIGRRDTEAFF
TGTGCCACTACCATAGGGAGGAGGGACACTGAAGCTTTCTTT
>TRBV9|TRBJ2-1|TRBD2|NA
CASSVGLAGRSSYNEQFF
TGTGCCAGCAGCGTAGGCCTAGCGGGGAGAAGCTCCTACAATGAGCAGTTCTTC
>TRBV7-8|TRBJ2-7|NA|NA
CASSPDRVYEQYF
TGTGCCAGCAGCCCCGACAGAGTCTACGAGCAGTACTTC
>TRBV6-5|TRBJ1-4|NA|NA
CASSKGGAGKLFF
TGTGCCAGCAGTAAGGGCGGGGCGGGAAAACTGTTTTTT
>TRBV27|TRBJ2-1|TRBD2|NA
CASRSDQWGGSYNEQFF
TGTGCCAGCAGGTCCGACCAGTGGGGGGGATCCTACAATGAGCAGTTCTTC
>TRBV6-1|TRBJ2-1|TRBD2|NA
CATRTGTSGGEQFF
TGTGCCACCAGAACCGGGACTAGCGGGGGTGAGCAGTTCTTC
>TRBV10-3|TRBJ2-5|NA|NA
CAISDTQETQYF
TGTGCCATCAGTGATACTCAAGAGACCCAGTACTTC